The text below deals with one T cell receptor (beta chain). These data come from a study of molecular identifiers for immune sequencing clone quantification. TCRdb re-analysed the PCR reads in MiXCR, keeping a single row per CDR3 protein. Of around 470,000 distinct CDR3 sequences in the sample, around 25% were seen once. The germline gives CDR1 LGHDT, CDR2 YNNKEL (reference sequence). Deletions cut 1 base from V and 4 bases from J, with 12 bases between. CDR3 length: 15 residues. The chain has TRBV3-1 and TRBJ2-3; no reliable D call. The sample was naive CD8+ T cells from blood, with Jurkat cell RNA spiked in. Stated subset: FACS-sorted CD8+CD4-CCR7+CD45RA+ naive T cells. The receptor was isolated from a human donor in good health. Some libraries in this study had Jurkat cell RNA spiked in. CDR3 bases: TGTGCCAGCAGCCAAGGTTTGGGCATTGCAGATACGCAGTATTTT. Its protein is CASSQGLGIADTQYF.